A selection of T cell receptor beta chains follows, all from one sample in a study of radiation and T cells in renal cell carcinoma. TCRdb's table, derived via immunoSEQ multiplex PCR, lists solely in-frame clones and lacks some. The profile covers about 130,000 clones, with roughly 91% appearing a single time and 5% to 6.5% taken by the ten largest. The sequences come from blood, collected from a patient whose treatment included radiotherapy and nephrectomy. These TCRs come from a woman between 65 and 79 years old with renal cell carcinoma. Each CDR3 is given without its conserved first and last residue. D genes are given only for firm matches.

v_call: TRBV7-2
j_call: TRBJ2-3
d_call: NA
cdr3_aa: ASSPVGLPTDTQY

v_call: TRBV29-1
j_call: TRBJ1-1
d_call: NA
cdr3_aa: SVDRGPEAF

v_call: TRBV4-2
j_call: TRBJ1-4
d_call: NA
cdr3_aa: ASSQEQVTNEKLF

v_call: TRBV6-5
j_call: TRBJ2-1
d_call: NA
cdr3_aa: ASSYSRGRDEQF

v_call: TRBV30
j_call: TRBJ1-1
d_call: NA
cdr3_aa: AWSLRGNTEAF

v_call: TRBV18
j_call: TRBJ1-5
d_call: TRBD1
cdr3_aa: ASSPDRGPSKPQH

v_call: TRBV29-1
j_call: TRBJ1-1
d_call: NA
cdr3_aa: SVDIGTRNTEAF

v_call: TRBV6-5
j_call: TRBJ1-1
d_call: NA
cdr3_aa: ASSYSAPGSEAF

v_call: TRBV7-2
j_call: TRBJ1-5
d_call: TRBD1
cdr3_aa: ASSLNRGENQPQH

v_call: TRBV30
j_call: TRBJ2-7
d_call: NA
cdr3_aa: ASADSSYEQY

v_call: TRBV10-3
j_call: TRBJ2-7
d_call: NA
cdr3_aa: AISGVTGTSYEQY

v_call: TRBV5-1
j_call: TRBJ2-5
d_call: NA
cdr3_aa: ASRRQVQGGETQY

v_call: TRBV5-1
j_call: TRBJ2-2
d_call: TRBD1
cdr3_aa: ASSSADRVRGELF

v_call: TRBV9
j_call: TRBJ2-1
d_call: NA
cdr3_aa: ASSVGRDNEQF

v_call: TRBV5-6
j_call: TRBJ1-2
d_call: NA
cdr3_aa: ASSLGVDGYT

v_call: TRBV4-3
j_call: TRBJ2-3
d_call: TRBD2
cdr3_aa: ASSQDWGLAGFTDTQY

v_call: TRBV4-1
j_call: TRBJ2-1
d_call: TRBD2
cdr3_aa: ASSQGLLAGAYNEQF

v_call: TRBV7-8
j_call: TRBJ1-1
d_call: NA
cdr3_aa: ASSLVQGRDTEAF

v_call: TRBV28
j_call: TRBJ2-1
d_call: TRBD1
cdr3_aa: ASSRDRVAYNEQF

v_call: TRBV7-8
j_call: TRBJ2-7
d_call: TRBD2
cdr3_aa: ASSPQGRGGYEQY

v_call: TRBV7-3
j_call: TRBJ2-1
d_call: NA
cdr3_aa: ASSKGREQF

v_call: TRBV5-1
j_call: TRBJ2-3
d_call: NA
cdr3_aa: ASSFEGPTDTQY

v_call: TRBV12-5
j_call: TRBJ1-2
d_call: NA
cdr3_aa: ASGLFTVYGYT

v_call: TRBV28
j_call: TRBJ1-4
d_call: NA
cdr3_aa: ASSLRGGGEKLF

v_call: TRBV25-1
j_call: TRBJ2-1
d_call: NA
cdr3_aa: ASRGTGNEQF

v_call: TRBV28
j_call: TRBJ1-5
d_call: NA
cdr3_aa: ASRDSNQPQH

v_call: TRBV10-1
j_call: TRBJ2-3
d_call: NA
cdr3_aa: ASRTEISTDTQY

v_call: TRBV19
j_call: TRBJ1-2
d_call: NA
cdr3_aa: ASSISSRGGGYT

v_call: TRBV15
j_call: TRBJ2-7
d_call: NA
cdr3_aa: ATSRGGTHSYEQY

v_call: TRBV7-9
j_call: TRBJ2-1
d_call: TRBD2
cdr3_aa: ASSLSASGGSYNEQF

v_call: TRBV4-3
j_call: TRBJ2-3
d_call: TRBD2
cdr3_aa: ASSQVRTSGGDTQY

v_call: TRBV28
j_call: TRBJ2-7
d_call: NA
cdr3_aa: ASSLTYEQY

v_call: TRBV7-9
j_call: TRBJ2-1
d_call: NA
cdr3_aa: ASSESRRGLDEQF

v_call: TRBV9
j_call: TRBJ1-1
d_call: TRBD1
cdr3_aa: ASSVEPSTGANTEAF

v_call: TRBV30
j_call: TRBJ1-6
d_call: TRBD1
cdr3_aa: AWSPSRGGTANSPLH

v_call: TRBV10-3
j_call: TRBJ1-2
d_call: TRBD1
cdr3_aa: AITPGQGTNYGYT

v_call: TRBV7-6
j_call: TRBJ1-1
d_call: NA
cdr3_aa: ASSLGTATEAF

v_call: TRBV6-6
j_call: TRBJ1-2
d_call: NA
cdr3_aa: ASSYVTEPGYT

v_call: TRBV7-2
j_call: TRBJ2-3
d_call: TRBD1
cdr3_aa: ASSFGSGQGTGTQY

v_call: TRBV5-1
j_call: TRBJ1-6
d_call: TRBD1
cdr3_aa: ASSFGQDNSPLH

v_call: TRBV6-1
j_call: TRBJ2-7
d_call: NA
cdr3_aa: ASIEQGGYYEQY

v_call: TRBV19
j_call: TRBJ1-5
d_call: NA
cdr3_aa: ASTNGRRNQPQH

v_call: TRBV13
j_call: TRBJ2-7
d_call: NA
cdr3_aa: ASSLGLMASSYEQY

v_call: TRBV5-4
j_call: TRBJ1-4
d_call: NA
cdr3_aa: ASSSEGTNEKLF

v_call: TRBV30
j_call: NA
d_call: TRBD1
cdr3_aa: AWSVKGQGMGEQY

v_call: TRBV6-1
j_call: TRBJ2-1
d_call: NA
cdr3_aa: ASKEGAALYNEQF

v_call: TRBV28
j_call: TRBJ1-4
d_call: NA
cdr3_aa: ASSLSTAPTNEKLF